This T cell receptor beta chain was found in a study of post-analysis software for immune sequencing data. On this clonotype itself: Its specificity is not known. This sequence may be a read error, since a much larger clone differs from it by one base.

TCR beta libraries were prepared from cDNA with unique molecular identifiers. TCRdb ran MiXCR on the PCR reads and lists one entry per CDR3 protein. This sample yields hundreds of thousands of distinct CDR3 sequences, of which approximately 30% are seen a single time; 0.56% belongs to the top ten. General study points: Controls showed lower frequencies than patients for several TRBV segments, and TRBV5-6, TRBV5-1 and TRBV20-1 were among these.

Germline V gene lookup returns CDR1 SEHNR and CDR2 FQNEAQ (reference sequence). V dropped 8 bases and J dropped 6; count of bases not matched to a gene: 10. The CDR3 totals 14 residues. The TCR comes from a girl aged 10 to 17 with multiple sclerosis. This chain joins TRBV7-9 and TRBJ1-2; TRBD1 matches 9 bases. The sequencing input was blood. The CDR3 region has the DNA TGTGCCAGCGGCCTCTGGACAGGGGACGATGGCTACACCTTC. It translates to CASGLWTGDDGYTF.